One T cell receptor beta chain is described in this entry. Its matching antigen is unknown. Assay: immunoSEQ multiplex PCR; the TCRdb copy retains only in-frame clones and omits some. Of about 1.5 million clones in the sample, approximately 96% are singletons; the top ten hold roughly 1.2%. This CDR3 contains 16 residues. Germline assignment: CDR1 MNHEY and CDR2 SMNVEV (reference sequence). V was pared by 2 bases and J by 8 bases, with 21 bases between. The data belong to a study of shared clonotypes between healthy human individuals. Study outcomes and limitations: Clonotype sharing across donors was expected to vary with sequencing depth.

The sample taken for sequencing was naive CD4+ T cells sorted from blood. Subset meaning: CD45RA+ positively selected. The chain couples TRBV27 to TRBJ1-2; D is unclear. The sequence came from a man aged 30-40 years in good health. This chain's CDR3 is CASSLLAPGSMGGYTF. The CDR3 DNA is TGTGCCAGCAGTTTACTCGCCCCCGGATCAATGGGAGGCTACACCTTC.